The 17 T cell receptor beta chains reported below all come from one sample, sequenced in a study of T cell responses to AZD1222 COVID-19 vaccine. Measured with immunoSEQ multiplex PCR; TCRdb has only the in-frame clones, and not every one. The sample lists about 130,000 clones; 80% to 90% were seen once. The specimen comprised peripheral blood, sampled on day 0 of AZD1222 vaccination. Source of these receptors: an adult in good health.

V is TRBV5-1 and J is TRBJ1-4, with no clear D. V dropped 0 bases and J dropped 4 bases, with 4 bases sitting between them. Germline CDR1 is SGHRS and CDR2 is YFSETQ. The CDR3 sequence is 13 residues long. As DNA, the CDR3 is TGCGCCAGCAGCTTGGGGGTTAATGAAAAACTGTTTTTT. Translation gives CASSLGVNEKLFF.

The chain couples TRBV7-9 to TRBJ1-5; D gene uncertain. The germline gives CDR1 SEHNR, CDR2 FQNEAQ (reference sequence). The CDR3 has 17 residues. Trimming took 5 bases from V and 0 from J, leaving 17 bases between them. The CDR3 DNA reads as TGTGCCAGCAGCCCAGATAGGGTACCCAATAGCAATCAGCCCCAGCATTTT. Protein product: CASSPDRVPNSNQPQHF.

The chain carries TRBV6-5 and TRBJ2-2, with 7 bases that match TRBD2. CDR1 is MNHEY and CDR2 is SVGAGI in the germline V gene. This CDR3 has 15 residues. The trim removed 10 bases at V and 0 bases at J, leaving 8 bases unmatched. For the CDR3, the DNA is TGTGCCACCCTACCTAGCGGTGCGAACACCGGGGAGCTGTTTTTT. It encodes CATLPSGANTGELFF.

The chain recombines TRBV4-1 with TRBJ1-2; no reliable D call. The length of the CDR3 is 13 residues. V lost 1 base and J 1 base, leaving 4 bases between the germline ends. Per germline, CDR1 MGHRA and CDR2 YSYEKL. The CDR3 loop reads CASSQGNNYGYTF. CDR3 nucleotides: TGCGCCAGCAGCCAAGGGAATAACTATGGCTACACCTTC.

A few counts support this clone. The chain couples TRBV15 to TRBJ1-2; 8 bases map to TRBD1. The CDR3 runs 15 residues. After removal of 0 bases from V and 2 bases from J, the junction contained 2 bases not matched to a gene. The germline gives CDR1 LNHNV, CDR2 YYDKDF (reference sequence). In DNA, the CDR3 is TGTGCCACCAGCAGAGATCGGACAGGGAACTATGGCTACACCTTC. Amino acids: CATSRDRTGNYGYTF.

This sequence joins TRBV24-1 and TRBJ2-5; possible D gene TRBD2, 5 bases. Trimming took 4 bases from V and 7 from J, leaving 12 bases between them. The CDR3 spans 13 residues. CDR1 KGHDR and CDR2 SFDVKD come from the germline V gene. In DNA form, the CDR3 reads TGTGCCACCAGTGAGGGAGTAGTTGGGACCCAGTACTTC. Its translation: CATSEGVVGTQYF.

The table lists this clone with a count of one. This sequence joins TRBV7-2 and TRBJ2-3, with TRBD2 identical over 9 bases. CDR3 length: 16 residues. V gave up 4 bases and J gave up 1 base; unmatched junction bases: 6. Germline assignment: CDR1 SGHTA and CDR2 FQGNSA. CDR3 amino acids: CASSSPAGGGTDTQYF. The CDR3 bases are TGTGCCAGCAGCTCCCCAGCGGGGGGCGGCACAGATACGCAGTATTTT.

V usage is TRBV5-6 and J usage is TRBJ2-3; D might be TRBD1 (5 bases). V was pared by 4 bases and J by 0 bases, with 12 bases between. The germline V gene encodes CDR1 SGHDT and CDR2 YYEEEE. This CDR3 is built from 15 residues. The CDR3 nucleotides are TGTGCCAGCAGCCACCCGGACATTAGCACAGATACGCAGTATTTT. Translating it yields CASSHPDISTDTQYF.

The chain uses TRBV10-3 and TRBJ1-4; D not certain. The CDR3 has 19 residues. V lost 0 bases to trimming and J lost 11 bases, with 28 bases between them. Germline-derived CDR1 and CDR2 are ENHRY and SYGVKD. CDR3 nucleotides: TGTGCCATCAGTGAGTCTAATCTAGGCGCGAAGGGAAGCGCCAGGAAACTGTTTTTT. It yields the protein CAISESNLGAKGSARKLFF.

The chain carries TRBV6-5 and TRBJ1-2; possible D gene TRBD1, 6 bases. The germline gives CDR1 MNHEY, CDR2 SVGAGI. With 4 bases removed from V and 4 bases from J, the gap between germline ends came to 10 bases. There are 13 residues in the CDR3. The CDR3 DNA follows: TGTGCCAGCAGTTTACAGGGTTCCTATGGCTACACCTTC. This gives the protein CASSLQGSYGYTF.

The chain combines TRBV5-1 with TRBJ1-1, with D unclear. This CDR3 has 12 residues. The V gene lost 6 bases and the J gene lost 2 bases, with 8 bases spanning the gap. CDR1 and CDR2 (germline): SGHRS, YFSETQ. CDR3 protein: CASKDRNTEAFF. CDR3 bases: TGCGCCAGCAAAGATAGAAACACTGAAGCTTTCTTT.

The rearrangement uses TRBV5-6 and TRBJ2-7; 11 bases agree with TRBD2. The V and J ends lost 2 bases and 6 bases, in that order; junction bases with no gene match: 10. Germline lookup yields CDR1 SGHDT and CDR2 YYEEEE. The CDR3 runs to 16 residues. The CDR3 spells CASSFPSGLAGGEQYF. Here the CDR3 DNA reads TGTGCCAGCAGCTTCCCCTCGGGGCTAGCGGGGGGCGAGCAGTACTTC.

V gene TRBV3-1 (or the pseudogene TRBV3-2) combines with J gene TRBJ1-2; D uncertain. V gave up 3 bases and J gave up 2 bases, with 10 bases separating them. The CDR3 has 14 residues. Germline values: CDR1 LGHDT, CDR2 YNNKEL (reference sequence). The chain's CDR3 is CASSQRKLNYGYTF. As DNA, the CDR3 is TGTGCCAGCAGCCAGCGGAAGTTAAACTATGGCTACACCTTC.

The rearrangement uses TRBV5-5 and TRBJ1-2; no clear D gene. Germline CDR1 is SGHKS and CDR2 is YYEKEE (reference sequence). This CDR3 has 11 residues. V was clipped by 7 bases and J by 8 bases, with 12 bases between them. This CDR3 is CASAMAWGYTF. The CDR3 nucleotides read TGTGCCAGCGCGATGGCTTGGGGCTACACCTTC.

V usage is TRBV6-6 and J usage is TRBJ2-7; 7 nucleotides line up with TRBD1. CDR1 is MNHNY and CDR2 is SVGAGI in the germline V gene (reference sequence). The CDR3 contains 12 residues. J was trimmed by 4 bases and V by 7 bases; bases with no gene match: 4. The CDR3 bases are TGTGCCAGCAACACAGGGGTTTACGAGCAGTACTTC. It specifies CASNTGVYEQYF.

This clone was picked up one time. This chain joins TRBV19 and TRBJ1-2; D is ambiguous. Per germline, CDR1 LNHDA and CDR2 SQIVND (reference sequence). Trimming took 6 bases from V and 2 from J, leaving 10 bases between them. This CDR3 region has 13 residues. CDR3 sequence: CASRSEANYGYTF. CDR3 bases: TGTGCCAGTAGGTCAGAGGCGAACTATGGCTACACCTTC. The whole variable domain, filled in from reference TRBV19 and TRBJ1-2, reads DGGITQSPKYLFRKEGQNVTLSCEQNLNHDAMYWYRQDPGQGLRLIYYSQIVNDFQKGDIAEGYSVSREKKESFPLTVTSAQKNPTAFYLCASRSEANYGYTFGSGTRLTVV.

V and J are TRBV6-5 and TRBJ1-6, with no clear D. The CDR3 consists of 13 residues. V gave up 4 bases and J gave up 13 bases, with 14 bases separating them. The germline V gene has CDR1 MNHEY and CDR2 SVGAGI. The CDR3 loop is CASSSGLNLPLHF. The CDR3 coding sequence is TGTGCCAGCAGTTCCGGGCTCAACCTTCCCCTCCACTTT.